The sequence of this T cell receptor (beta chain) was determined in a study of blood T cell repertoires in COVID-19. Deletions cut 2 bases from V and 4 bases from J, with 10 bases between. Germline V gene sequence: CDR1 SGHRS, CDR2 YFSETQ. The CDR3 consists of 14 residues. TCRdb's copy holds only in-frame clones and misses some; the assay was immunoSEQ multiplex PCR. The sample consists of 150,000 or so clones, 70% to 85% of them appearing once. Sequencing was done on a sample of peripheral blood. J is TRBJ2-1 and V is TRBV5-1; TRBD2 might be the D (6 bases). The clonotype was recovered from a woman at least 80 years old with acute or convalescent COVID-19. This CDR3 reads CASSFASEYNEQFF. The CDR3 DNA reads TGCGCCAGCAGCTTTGCTAGCGAATACAATGAGCAGTTCTTC.